The source of this T cell receptor beta chain is a study of T cell responses to AZD1222 COVID-19 vaccine. This table comes from immunoSEQ multiplex PCR, and its TCRdb copy is limited to in-frame clones, with some not included. The sample lists more than 110,000 clones, roughly 90% occurring once. The CDR3 loop spans 16 amino acids. V lost 3 bases, J lost 1 base, and 11 bases lay in between. Germline lookup yields CDR1 SGHNT and CDR2 YYREEE (reference sequence). This receptor was taken from an adult who received the AZD1222 COVID-19 vaccine. The V call is TRBV5-4, the J call TRBJ1-6; D not resolved. This specimen consisted of peripheral blood, obtained 28 days after the second AZD1222 dose. CDR3 loop: CASSSERGSYNSPLHF. The CDR3, as DNA: TGTGCCAGCAGCTCGGAGCGGGGTTCCTATAATTCACCCCTCCACTTT.